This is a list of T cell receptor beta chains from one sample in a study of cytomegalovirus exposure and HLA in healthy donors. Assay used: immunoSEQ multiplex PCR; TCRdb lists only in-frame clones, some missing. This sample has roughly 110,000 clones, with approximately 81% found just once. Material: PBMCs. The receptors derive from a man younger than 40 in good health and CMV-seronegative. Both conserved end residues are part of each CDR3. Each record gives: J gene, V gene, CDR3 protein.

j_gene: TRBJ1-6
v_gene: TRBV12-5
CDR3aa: CASAPAGLGNSPLHF

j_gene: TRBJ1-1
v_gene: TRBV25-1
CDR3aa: CASSDQLGDFPRSTEAFF

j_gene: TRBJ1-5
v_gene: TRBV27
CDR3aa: CASSFGGGFNQPQHF

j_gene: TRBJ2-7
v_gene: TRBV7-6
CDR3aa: CASSGLSYEQYF

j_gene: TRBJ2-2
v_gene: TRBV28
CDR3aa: CASSFAGSNTGELFF

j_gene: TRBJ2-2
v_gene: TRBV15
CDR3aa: CATHPGQGPGELFF

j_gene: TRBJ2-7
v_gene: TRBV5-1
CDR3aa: CASSESTTGAYEQYF

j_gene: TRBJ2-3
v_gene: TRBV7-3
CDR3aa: CASSLDGGGSTDTQYF

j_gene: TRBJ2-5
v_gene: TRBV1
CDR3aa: CTSSQCPVSGEQETQYF

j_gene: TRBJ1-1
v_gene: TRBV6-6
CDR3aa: CASSYPGGDNEAFF

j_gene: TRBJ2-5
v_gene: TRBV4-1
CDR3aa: CASSQVPGLGQETQYF

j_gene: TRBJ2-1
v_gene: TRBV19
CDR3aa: CASSIETFRNEQFF

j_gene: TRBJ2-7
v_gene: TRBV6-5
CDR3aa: CASSLYPSGSYEQYF

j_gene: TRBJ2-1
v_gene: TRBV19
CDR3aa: CASSRQGIYEQFF

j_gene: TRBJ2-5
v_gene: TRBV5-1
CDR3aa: CASSTSGVETQYF

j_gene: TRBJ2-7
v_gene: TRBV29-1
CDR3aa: CSVVAGGYYEQYF

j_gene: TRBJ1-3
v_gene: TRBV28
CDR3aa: CASSPGGTGNTIYF

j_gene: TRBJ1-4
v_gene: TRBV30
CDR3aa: CAWNRDRISTNEKLFF

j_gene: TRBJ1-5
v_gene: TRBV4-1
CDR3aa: CASSQEGGLSNQPQHF

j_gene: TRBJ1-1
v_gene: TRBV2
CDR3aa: CASSPYRGGGTEAFF

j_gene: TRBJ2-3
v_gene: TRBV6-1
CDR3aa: CASSEALGGGSTDTQYF

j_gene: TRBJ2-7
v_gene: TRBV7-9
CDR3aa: CASSPRGSYEQYF

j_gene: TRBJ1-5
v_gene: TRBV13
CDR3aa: CASSIGQGIVGQPQHF

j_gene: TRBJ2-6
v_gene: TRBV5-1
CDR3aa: CASSVADSSSGANVLTF

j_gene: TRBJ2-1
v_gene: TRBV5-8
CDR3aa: CASSLGTSSYNEQFF

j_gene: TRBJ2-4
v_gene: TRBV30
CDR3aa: CAWKEFKTGGIQYF

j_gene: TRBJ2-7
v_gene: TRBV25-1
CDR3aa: CASSPYRGAYEQYF

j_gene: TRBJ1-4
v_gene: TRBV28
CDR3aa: CASTRGANEKLFF

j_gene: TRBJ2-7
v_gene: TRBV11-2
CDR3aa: CASSSTRSYEQYF

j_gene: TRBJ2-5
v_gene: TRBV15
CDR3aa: CATSRDLLVSQETQYF

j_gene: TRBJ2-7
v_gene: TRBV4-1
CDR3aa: CASSPFILVKQGPSYEQYF

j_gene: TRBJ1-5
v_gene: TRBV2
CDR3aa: CASSDIGGNQPQHF

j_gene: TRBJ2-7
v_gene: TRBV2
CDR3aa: CASSRGGGWGEQYF

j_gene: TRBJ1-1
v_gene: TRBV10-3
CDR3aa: CAISVDFNTEAFF

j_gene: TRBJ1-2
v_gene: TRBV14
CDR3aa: CASSQERSRGDRGYTF

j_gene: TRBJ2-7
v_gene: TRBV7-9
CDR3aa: CASSLGRAYEQYF

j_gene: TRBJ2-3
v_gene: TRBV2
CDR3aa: CASSARGGADTQYF

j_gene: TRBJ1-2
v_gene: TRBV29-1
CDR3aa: CSVGTGTNYGYTF

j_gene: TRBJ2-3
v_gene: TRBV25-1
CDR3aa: CASMGTWNTQYF

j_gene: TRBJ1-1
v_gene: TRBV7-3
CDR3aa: CASSLSGVGEAFF

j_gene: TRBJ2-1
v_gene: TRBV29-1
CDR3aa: CSAPQREGRGAEQFF

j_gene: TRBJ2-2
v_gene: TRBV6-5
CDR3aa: CASRDSNTGELFF

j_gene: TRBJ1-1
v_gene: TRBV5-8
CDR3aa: CASSRGTGDLRTEAFF

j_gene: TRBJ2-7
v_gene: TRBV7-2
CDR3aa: CASSFGTGDEQYF

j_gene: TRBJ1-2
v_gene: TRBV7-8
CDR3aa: CASSLALKGGGYTF

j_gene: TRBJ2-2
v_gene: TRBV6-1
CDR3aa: CASRLAGPNTGELFF

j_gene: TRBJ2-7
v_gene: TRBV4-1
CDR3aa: CASSQARAISYEQYF

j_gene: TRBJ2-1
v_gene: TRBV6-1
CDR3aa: CASGARQASYNEQFF

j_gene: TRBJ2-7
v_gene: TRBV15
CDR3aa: CATSKGANSYEQYF

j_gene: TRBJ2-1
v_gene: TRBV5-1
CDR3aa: CASSADQDEQFF

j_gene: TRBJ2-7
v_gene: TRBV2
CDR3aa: CASKAGGWSEQYF

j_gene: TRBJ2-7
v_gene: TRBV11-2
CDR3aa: CASSLAASGSLVYEQYF

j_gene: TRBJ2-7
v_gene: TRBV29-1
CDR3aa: CSVASGGYEQYF

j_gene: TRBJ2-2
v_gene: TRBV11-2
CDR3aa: CASSLAGGTGELFF

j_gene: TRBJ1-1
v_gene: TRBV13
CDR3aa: CASSLVYGGMVTEAFF

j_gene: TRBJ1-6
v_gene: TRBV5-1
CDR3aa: CASTPLGETSPLHF